This T cell receptor beta chain derives from a study of Graves' ophthalmopathy and Graves' hyperthyroidism. Study-level findings and limits: Ophthalmopathy was separated from stable hyperthyroidism by a 13-signature model with roughly 90% sensitivity and 81.08% specificity.

RNA transcripts provided the template for amplifying TCR beta CDR3 regions. First-round RT-PCR with HTBI primers preceded a second-round multiplex PCR. TCRdb ran MiXCR on the multiplex PCR reads and lists one entry per CDR3 protein. The table records around 590,000 distinct CDR3 sequences, under 45% of them present only once. None of the included patients had other autoimmune diseases, uncontrolled infections, pregnancy or lactation, as these led to exclusion. Patients were diagnosed from clinical symptoms, serum thyroxine, TRAb, thyroid ultrasound and orbital computed tomography. This clonotype was seen at least ten times. The target antigen is unknown. V was cut by 4 bases and J by 4 bases, with 17 bases left in between. Germline CDR1 is SQVTM and CDR2 is ANQGSEA. The CDR3 loop spans 14 amino acids.

The V gene is TRBV29-1, the J gene TRBJ2-7; a possible D gene is TRBD1 (5 bases). This receptor was identified in an adult man with Graves' hyperthyroidism. The specimen sequenced was peripheral blood or thyroid tissue (not recorded which). CDR3 coding DNA: TGCAGCGTTGCTGGTGGGCAGGGCCCATACGAGCAGTACTTC. It encodes CSVAGGQGPYEQYF.